The 14 T cell receptor beta chains below all came from one sample that was sequenced in a study of identical twins. TCRdb used MiXCR to reprocess the 5' RACE reads, holding one entry per CDR3 protein. The sample holds 420,000 or so distinct CDR3 sequences, roughly 20% seen once. The sequencing sample was made of naive T cells sorted from blood. These receptors all stem from a man aged 45-65 years in good health.

The chain couples TRBV7-9 to TRBJ2-7; 9 nucleotides match TRBD1. V lost 5 bases, J lost 2 bases, and 7 bases stayed unmatched. The CDR3 loop spans 15 amino acids. CDR1 is SEHNR and CDR2 is FQNEAQ in the germline V gene (reference sequence). In nucleotides, the CDR3 is TGTGCCAGCAGCATCCGGGACAGGGAGACCTACGAGCAGTACTTC. Encoded protein: CASSIRDRETYEQYF.

This clonotype has at least ten counts. CDR3 sequence: CASTLGLAGTDTQYF. The CDR3 DNA sequence: TGTGCCAGCACCTTGGGACTAGCGGGGACAGATACGCAGTATTTT. V usage is TRBV12-3 or TRBV12-4 and J usage is TRBJ2-3, with 13 bases matching TRBD2. After removal of 7 bases from V and 3 bases from J, the junction contained 4 bases not matched to a gene. The length of the CDR3 is 15 residues.

The chain combines TRBV3-1 with TRBJ2-7, with 11 bases identical to TRBD2. This CDR3 comprises 16 residues. The trim removed 3 bases at V and 5 bases at J, leaving 9 bases unmatched. Germline V lookup: CDR1 LGHDT, CDR2 YNNKEL (reference sequence). CDR3 loop: CASSQASTSGMDEQYF. The CDR3 nucleotides read TGTGCCAGCAGCCAGGCTTCGACTAGCGGGATGGACGAGCAGTACTTC.

This clonotype showed up just a few times. The J gene is TRBJ2-1, the V gene TRBV5-1; possible D gene TRBD1, 6 bases. Trimming stripped 0 bases from V and 0 bases from J, with 10 bases between. Germline CDR1 is SGHRS and CDR2 is YFSETQ. The CDR3 contains 16 residues. The chain's CDR3 is CASSLVGRGSYNEQFF. For the CDR3, the DNA is TGCGCCAGCAGCTTGGTGGGCAGGGGCTCCTACAATGAGCAGTTCTTC.

The V call is TRBV20-1, the J call TRBJ2-7; 8 bases align to TRBD2. Germline V lookup: CDR1 DFQATT, CDR2 SNEGSKA (reference sequence). This CDR3 spans 13 amino acids. V lost 7 bases, J lost 3 bases, and 8 bases stayed unmatched. The CDR3 is CSVKAAGGYEQYF. The CDR3 DNA is TGCAGTGTTAAGGCGGCGGGAGGCTACGAGCAGTACTTC.

This sequence joins TRBV6-2 or TRBV6-3 and TRBJ1-2; 9 positions match TRBD1. The CDR3 is made up of 17 amino acids. Trimming cost V 3 bases and J 4 bases; bases outside gene matches: 12. Germline CDR1 MNHEY, CDR2 SVGEGT. CDR3 sequence: CASSYSRSGTGSYGYTF. The CDR3 DNA is TGTGCCAGCAGTTATTCTCGCTCCGGGACAGGGTCCTATGGCTACACCTTC.

This clonotype was counted between two and nine times. V and J are TRBV4-3 and TRBJ1-1; TRBD1 matches 8 bases. V shed 0 bases and J 1 base; nucleotides not matched to a gene: 7. The CDR3 is 17 amino acids. The germline gives CDR1 LGHNA, CDR2 YSLEER. CDR3 sequence: CASSQDGGRGQNTEAFF. The CDR3 coding sequence is TGCGCCAGCAGCCAAGATGGTGGCAGGGGGCAGAACACTGAAGCTTTCTTT.

CDR3 sequence (DNA): TGTGCCAGCACCGATACCTTAGGAGCGGGAAGCACAGATACGCAGTATTTT. This codes for CASTDTLGAGSTDTQYF. The chain employs TRBV5-4 and TRBJ2-3; the match to TRBD2 covers 7 bases. The germline V gene encodes CDR1 SGHNT and CDR2 YYREEE (reference sequence). V lost 6 bases and J lost 0; bases outside the gene matches: 13. This CDR3 is 17 amino acids long.

This clonotype was seen many times. The V call is TRBV20-1, the J call TRBJ2-1, with TRBD2 identical over 8 bases. The CDR3 loop spans 17 amino acids. Per germline, CDR1 DFQATT and CDR2 SNEGSKA (reference sequence). V was clipped by 3 bases and J by 0 bases; unmatched bases: 10. The CDR3 nucleotides read TGCAGTGCTAGTTGGTTAGCGGGACACAGCTCCTACAATGAGCAGTTCTTC. Protein: CSASWLAGHSSYNEQFF.

In DNA, the CDR3 is TGCAGCGGGAAAATGACAGGGCTCTGGAGCGGGGGTTACAATGAGCAGTTCTTC. Translated, it gives CSGKMTGLWSGGYNEQFF. The chain combines TRBV29-1 with TRBJ2-1, with D maybe TRBD2 (8 bases). Germline assignment: CDR1 SQVTM and CDR2 ANQGSEA. Trimming took off 7 bases at V and 4 bases at J, with 29 bases between the two ends. The CDR3 is 18 amino acids.

This clonotype has more than one count but fewer than ten. The chain links TRBV20-1 to TRBJ2-1; D not resolved. V lost 6 bases to trimming and J lost 7 bases, with 7 bases between them. This CDR3 has 10 amino acids. Germline V lookup: CDR1 DFQATT, CDR2 SNEGSKA (reference sequence). CDR3 sequence reads: CSAAENEQFF. CDR3 in DNA: TGCAGTGCGGCAGAGAATGAGCAGTTCTTC.

This clonotype was counted between two and nine times. The chain joins TRBV7-9 to TRBJ2-7, with 12 bases lining up with TRBD2. The germline V gene encodes CDR1 SEHNR and CDR2 FQNEAQ (reference sequence). J lost 5 bases, V lost 5 bases, and 10 bases had no gene match. This CDR3 is built from 16 residues. DNA for the CDR3: TGTGCCAGCAGCCGAACCCCGTGGACTAGCGGGAACGAGCAGTACTTC. Translating gives CASSRTPWTSGNEQYF.

The sample holds many counts of this clonotype. V usage is TRBV5-1 and J usage is TRBJ1-1; D is unresolved. Germline loops: CDR1 SGHRS, CDR2 YFSETQ. V was clipped by 0 bases and J by 1 base, with 10 bases between them. The CDR3 spans 15 residues. CDR3 in amino acids: CASSLDGRSNTEAFF. DNA for the CDR3: TGCGCCAGCAGCTTGGACGGCAGATCGAACACTGAAGCTTTCTTT.

The chain recombines TRBV20-1 with TRBJ2-7; TRBD1 is a possible D gene (5 bases). The ends were cut back, 4 bases at V and 0 bases at J, with 10 bases in the middle. The CDR3 runs 13 residues. The germline V gene encodes CDR1 DFQATT and CDR2 SNEGSKA (reference sequence). CDR3 protein: CSAMLGASYEQYF. CDR3 DNA sequence: TGCAGTGCTATGCTTGGGGCCTCCTACGAGCAGTACTTC.